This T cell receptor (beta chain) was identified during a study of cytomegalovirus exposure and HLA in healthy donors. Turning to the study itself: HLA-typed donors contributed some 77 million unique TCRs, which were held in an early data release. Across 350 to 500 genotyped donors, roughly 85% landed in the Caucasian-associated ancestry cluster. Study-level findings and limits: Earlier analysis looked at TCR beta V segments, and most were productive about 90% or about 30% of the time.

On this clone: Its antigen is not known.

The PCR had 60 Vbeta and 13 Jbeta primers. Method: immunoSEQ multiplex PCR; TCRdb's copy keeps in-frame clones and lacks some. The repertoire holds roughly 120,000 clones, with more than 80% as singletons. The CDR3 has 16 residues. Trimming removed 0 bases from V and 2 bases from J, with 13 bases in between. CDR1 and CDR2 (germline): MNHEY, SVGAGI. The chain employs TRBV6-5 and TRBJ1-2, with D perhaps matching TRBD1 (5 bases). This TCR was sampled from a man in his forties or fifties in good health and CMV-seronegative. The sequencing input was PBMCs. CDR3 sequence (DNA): TGTGCCAGCAGTTACTCCTTGGCTCGGGGGAACTATGGCTACACCTTC. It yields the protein CASSYSLARGNYGYTF.